The T cell receptor (beta chain) described here comes from a study of T cell responses to AZD1222 COVID-19 vaccine. Study information: The analysis combined second doses at about 4 or about 12 weeks. Study-level findings and limits: Dominant CD4 TCR responses targeted spike regions 160-218 and 743-854.

The V gene's germline CDR1 is SGDLS and CDR2 YYNGEE. This CDR3 is built from 15 residues. V lost 0 bases and J 0 bases, leaving 7 bases between the germline ends. A word on this clone: The antigen remains undetermined.

Here immunoSEQ multiplex PCR was the method, and the copy in TCRdb shows in-frame clones only, minus some. The sample yields roughly 120,000 clones, 87% seen once. The V gene is TRBV9, the J gene TRBJ2-1; D unresolved. This TCR came from an adult in good health. The specimen was peripheral blood, collected on day 0 of AZD1222 vaccination. In nucleotides, the CDR3 is TGTGCCAGCAGCGTAGAGGGTAACTCCTACAATGAGCAGTTCTTC. Protein product: CASSVEGNSYNEQFF. Supplemented by reference TRBV9 and TRBJ2-1, the full variable domain reads DSGVTQTPKHLITATGQRVTLRCSPRSGDLSVYWYQQSLDQGLQFLIQYYNGEERAKGNILERFSAQQFPDLHSELNLSSLELGDSALYFCASSVEGNSYNEQFFGPGTRLTVL.